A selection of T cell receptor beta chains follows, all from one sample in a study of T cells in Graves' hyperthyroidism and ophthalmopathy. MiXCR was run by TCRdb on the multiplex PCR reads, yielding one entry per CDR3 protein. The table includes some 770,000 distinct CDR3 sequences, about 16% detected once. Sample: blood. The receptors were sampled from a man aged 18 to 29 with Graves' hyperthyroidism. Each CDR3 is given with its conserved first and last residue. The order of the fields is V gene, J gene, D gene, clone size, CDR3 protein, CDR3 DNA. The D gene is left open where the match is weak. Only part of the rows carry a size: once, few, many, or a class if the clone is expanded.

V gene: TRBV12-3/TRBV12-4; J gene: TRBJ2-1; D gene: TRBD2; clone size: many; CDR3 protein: CASRPGSGSYNEQFF; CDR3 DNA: TGTGCCAGCAGGCCGGGGAGCGGGAGTTACAATGAGCAGTTCTTC
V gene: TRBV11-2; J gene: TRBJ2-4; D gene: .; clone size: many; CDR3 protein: CASREQGRGAKNIQYF; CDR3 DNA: TGTGCCAGCAGAGAACAGGGCCGGGGAGCCAAAAACATTCAGTACTTC
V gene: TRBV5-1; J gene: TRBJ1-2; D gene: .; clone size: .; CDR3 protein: CASSLTQENYGYTF; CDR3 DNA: TGCGCCAGCAGCTTAACACAGGAGAACTATGGCTACACCTTC
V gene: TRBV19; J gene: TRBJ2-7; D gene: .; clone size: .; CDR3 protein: CATSRTGSSSYEQYF; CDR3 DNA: TGTGCCACCTCCCGGACGGGATCGAGCTCCTACGAGCAGTACTTC
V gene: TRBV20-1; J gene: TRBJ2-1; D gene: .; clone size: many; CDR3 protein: CSARTGRERRNEQFF; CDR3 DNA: TGCAGTGCTAGAACGGGTCGGGAGCGTCGGAATGAGCAGTTCTTC
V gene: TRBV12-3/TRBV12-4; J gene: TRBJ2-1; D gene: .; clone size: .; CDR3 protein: CASSRGPAGEQFF; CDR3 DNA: TGTGCCAGCAGCCGCGGTCCAGCCGGTGAGCAGTTCTTC
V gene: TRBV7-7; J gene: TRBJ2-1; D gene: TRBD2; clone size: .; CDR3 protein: CASSLSGRENEQFF; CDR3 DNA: TGTGCTAGCAGCTTATCCGGGAGGGAAAATGAGCAGTTCTTC
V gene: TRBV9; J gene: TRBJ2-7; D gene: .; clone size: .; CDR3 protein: CASSVEGFKTDEQYF; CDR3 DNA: TGTGCCAGCAGCGTAGAGGGGTTTAAGACAGACGAGCAGTACTTC
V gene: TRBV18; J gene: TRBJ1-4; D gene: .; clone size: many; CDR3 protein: CASSPQQPESNEKLFF; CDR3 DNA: TGTGCCAGCTCACCACAGCAGCCCGAGTCCAATGAAAAACTGTTTTTT
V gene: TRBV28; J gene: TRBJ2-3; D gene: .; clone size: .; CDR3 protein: CASSALRYGGRGTDTQYF; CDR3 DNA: TGTGCCAGCAGTGCTCTCCGTTACGGCGGCAGGGGCACAGATACGCAGTATTTT
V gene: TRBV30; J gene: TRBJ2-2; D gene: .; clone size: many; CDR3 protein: CAWARLYTGELFF; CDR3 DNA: TGTGCCTGGGCCAGGTTATACACCGGGGAGCTGTTTTTT
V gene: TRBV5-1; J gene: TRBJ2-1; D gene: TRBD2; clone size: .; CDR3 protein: CASSLAGTSGLSSYNEQFF; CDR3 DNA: TGCGCCAGCAGCTTGGCCGGGACTAGCGGGCTAAGCTCCTACAATGAGCAGTTCTTC
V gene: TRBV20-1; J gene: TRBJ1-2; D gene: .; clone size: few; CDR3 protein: CSARVVSYYGYTF; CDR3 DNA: TGCAGTGCTAGAGTTGTCAGTTACTATGGCTACACCTTC
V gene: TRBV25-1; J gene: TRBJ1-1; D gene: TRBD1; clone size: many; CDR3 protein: CASSETGGVMNTEAFF; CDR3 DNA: TGTGCCAGCAGTGAGACAGGGGGCGTCATGAACACTGAAGCTTTCTTT
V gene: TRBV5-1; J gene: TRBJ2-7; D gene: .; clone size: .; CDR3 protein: CASSLGQLDYEQYF; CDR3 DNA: TGCGCCAGCAGCTTGGGCCAGTTAGACTACGAGCAGTACTTC
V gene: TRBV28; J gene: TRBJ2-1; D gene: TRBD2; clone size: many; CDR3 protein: CASSSPGLAGDSSYNEQFF; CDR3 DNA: TGTGCCAGCAGTTCGCCAGGACTAGCGGGAGACAGCTCCTACAATGAGCAGTTCTTC
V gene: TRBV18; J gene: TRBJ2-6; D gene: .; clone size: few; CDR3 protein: CASSPAQGKGANVLTF; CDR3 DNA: TGTGCCAGCTCACCGGCGCAGGGTAAGGGGGCCAACGTCCTGACTTTC
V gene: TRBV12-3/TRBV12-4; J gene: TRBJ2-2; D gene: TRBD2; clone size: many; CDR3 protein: CASSFRLAGTGELFF; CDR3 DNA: TGTGCCAGCAGTTTCAGACTAGCTGGGACCGGGGAGCTGTTTTTT
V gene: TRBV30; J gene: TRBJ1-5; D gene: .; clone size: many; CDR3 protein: CAWTRGRGNQPQHF; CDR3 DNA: TGTGCCTGGACGAGGGGCAGGGGCAATCAGCCCCAGCATTTT
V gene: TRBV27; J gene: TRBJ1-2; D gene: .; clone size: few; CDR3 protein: CASRTGTARGYTF; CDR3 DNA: TGTGCCAGCAGGACCGGGACGGCTCGGGGCTACACCTTC
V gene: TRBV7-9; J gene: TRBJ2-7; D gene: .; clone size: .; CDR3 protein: CASSLVTGDYEQYF; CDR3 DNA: TGTGCCAGCAGCTTAGTTACCGGAGACTACGAGCAGTACTTC
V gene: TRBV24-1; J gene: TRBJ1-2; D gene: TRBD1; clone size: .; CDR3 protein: CATSDFDRAYGYTF; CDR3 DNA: TGTGCCACCAGTGATTTCGACAGGGCCTATGGCTACACCTTC
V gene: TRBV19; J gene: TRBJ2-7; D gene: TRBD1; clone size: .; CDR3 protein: CASSEPGQGLHEQYF; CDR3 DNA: TGTGCCAGTAGTGAACCGGGACAGGGGTTACACGAGCAGTACTTC
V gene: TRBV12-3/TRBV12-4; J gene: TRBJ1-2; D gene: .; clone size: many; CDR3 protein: CASSPGLSQDGYTF; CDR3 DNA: TGTGCCAGCAGTCCCGGCTTAAGTCAAGATGGCTACACCTTC
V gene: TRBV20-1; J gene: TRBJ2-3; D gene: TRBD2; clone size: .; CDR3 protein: CSARELAGARNTQYF; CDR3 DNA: TGCAGTGCTAGAGAACTAGCGGGCGCTCGGAATACGCAGTATTTT
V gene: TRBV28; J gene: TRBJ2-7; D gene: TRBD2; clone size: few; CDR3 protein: CASRGRLALTYEQYF; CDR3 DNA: TGTGCCAGCAGAGGCAGACTAGCGTTAACCTACGAGCAGTACTTC
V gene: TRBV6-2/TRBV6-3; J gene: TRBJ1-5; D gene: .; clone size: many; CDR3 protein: CASNNEGGNQPQHF; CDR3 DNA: TGTGCCAGCAACAACGAGGGGGGGAATCAGCCCCAGCATTTT
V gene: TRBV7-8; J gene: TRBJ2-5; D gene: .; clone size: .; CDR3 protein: CASTNQTSMYLCASSFRRQETQYF; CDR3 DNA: .
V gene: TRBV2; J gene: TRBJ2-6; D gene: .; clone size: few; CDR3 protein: CASSELRGSGANVLTF; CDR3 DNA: TGTGCCAGCAGTGAACTCCGGGGGTCTGGGGCCAACGTCCTGACTTTC
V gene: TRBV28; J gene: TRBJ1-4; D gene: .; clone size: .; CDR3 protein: CASSPGQIEKLFF; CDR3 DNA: TGTGCCAGCAGCCCAGGACAGATTGAAAAACTGTTTTTT
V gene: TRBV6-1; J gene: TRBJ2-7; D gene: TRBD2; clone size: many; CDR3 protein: CASSETWTSAEQYF; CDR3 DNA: TGTGCCAGCAGTGAAACCTGGACTAGCGCCGAGCAGTACTTC
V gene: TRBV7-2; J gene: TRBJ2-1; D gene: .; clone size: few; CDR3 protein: CASRTLPGLLGGVGEQFF; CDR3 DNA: TGTGCCAGCAGAACACTCCCGGGACTTCTAGGGGGTGTGGGTGAGCAGTTCTTC
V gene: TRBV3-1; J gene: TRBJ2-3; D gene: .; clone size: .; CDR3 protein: CASSHTRGFADTQYF; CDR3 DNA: TGTGCCAGCAGCCACACTAGGGGGTTCGCCGATACGCAGTATTTT
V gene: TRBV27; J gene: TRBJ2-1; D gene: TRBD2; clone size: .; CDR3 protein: CASGSRTSGAYNEQFF; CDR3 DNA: TGTGCCAGCGGTTCCAGGACTAGCGGAGCATACAATGAGCAGTTCTTC
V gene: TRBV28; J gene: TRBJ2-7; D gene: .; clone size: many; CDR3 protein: CASSFGLSYEQYF; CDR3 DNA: TGTGCCAGCAGTTTCGGGCTTTCCTACGAGCAGTACTTC
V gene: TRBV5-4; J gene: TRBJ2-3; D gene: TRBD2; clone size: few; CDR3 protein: CASSVASGRNTDTQYF; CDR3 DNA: TGTGCCAGCAGCGTGGCTAGCGGGCGAAACACAGATACGCAGTATTTT
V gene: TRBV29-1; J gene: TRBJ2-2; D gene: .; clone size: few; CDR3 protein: CSVDTGEGTGELFF; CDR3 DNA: TGCAGCGTTGATACCGGAGAGGGGACCGGGGAGCTGTTTTTT
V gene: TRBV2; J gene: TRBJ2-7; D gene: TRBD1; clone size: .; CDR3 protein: CASSSDRGGSYEQYF; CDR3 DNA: TGTGCCAGCAGTTCCGACAGGGGTGGTTCCTACGAGCAGTACTTC
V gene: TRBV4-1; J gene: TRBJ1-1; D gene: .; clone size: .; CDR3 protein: CASSRGEMNTEAFF; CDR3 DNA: TGCGCCAGCAGCCGAGGGGAGATGAACACTGAAGCTTTCTTT
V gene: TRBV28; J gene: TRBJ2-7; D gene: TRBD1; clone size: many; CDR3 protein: CASSLGGTGSYEQYF; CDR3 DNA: TGTGCCAGCAGTTTAGGGGGGACAGGGTCCTACGAGCAGTACTTC
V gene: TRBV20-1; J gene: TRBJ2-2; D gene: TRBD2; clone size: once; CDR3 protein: CSDHIAGDPGELFF; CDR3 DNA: TGCAGTGATCATATAGCGGGAGATCCCGGGGAGCTGTTTTTT
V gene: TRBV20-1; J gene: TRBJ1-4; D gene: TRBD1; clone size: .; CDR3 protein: CSARSDRAGDSEKLFF; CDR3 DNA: TGCAGTGCTAGATCCGACAGGGCGGGGGATAGTGAAAAACTGTTTTTT
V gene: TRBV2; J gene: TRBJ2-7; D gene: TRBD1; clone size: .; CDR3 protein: CASTKDRYSYEQYF; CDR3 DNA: TGTGCCAGCACCAAGGACAGGTACTCCTACGAGCAGTACTTC
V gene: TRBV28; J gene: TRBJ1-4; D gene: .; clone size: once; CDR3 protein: CASSLTGPRGEKLFF; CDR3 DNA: TGTGCCAGCAGTTTAACAGGTCCCCGGGGTGAAAAACTGTTTTTT
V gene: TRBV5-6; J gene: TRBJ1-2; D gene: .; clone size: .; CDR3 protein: CASSLATLGPLYGYTF; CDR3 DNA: TGTGCCAGCAGCTTGGCGACCCTAGGCCCCCTCTATGGCTACACCTTC
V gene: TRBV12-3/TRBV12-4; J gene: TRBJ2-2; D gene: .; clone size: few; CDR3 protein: CASSDTTSTGELFF; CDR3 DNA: TGTGCCAGCAGTGATACGACTAGCACCGGGGAGCTGTTTTTT
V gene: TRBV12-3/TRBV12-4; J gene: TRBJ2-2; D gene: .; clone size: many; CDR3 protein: CASSSGTGELFF; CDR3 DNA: TGTGCCAGCAGCTCAGGGACCGGGGAGCTGTTTTTT